The clone carrying this T cell receptor (beta chain) was seen ten or more times. The data were obtained in a study of Graves' ophthalmopathy and Graves' hyperthyroidism. The CDR3 is made up of 14 amino acids. The germline V gene encodes CDR1 DFQATT and CDR2 SNEGSKA (reference sequence). Trimming cost V 5 bases and J 8 bases, with 19 bases left between them. RNA served as the template for amplifying TCR beta CDR3 regions. After a first-round RT-PCR with HTBI primers, a second-round multiplex PCR was run. In TCRdb, the multiplex PCR reads were re-called with MiXCR into one record per CDR3 protein. The table lists more than 40,000 distinct CDR3 sequences, 50% to 65% of them singletons.

The origin of this receptor is an adult man with Graves' ophthalmopathy. This chain links TRBV20-1 with TRBJ2-4; TRBD2 is a possible D gene (6 bases). Sequencing was carried out using peripheral blood. This CDR3 reads CSAPRGSLRDIQYF. The DNA of the CDR3 is TGCAGTGCTCCCCGGGGGTCCCTGAGGGACATTCAGTACTTC.